The T cell receptor (beta chain) described here comes from a study of cytomegalovirus exposure and HLA in healthy donors. General study points: Later analysis identified about 17,000 TCR beta sequences associated with HLA alleles, using a false discovery rate threshold of 0.05.

In the case of this clone: The target antigen is unknown.

PCR was performed using 60 Vbeta and 13 Jbeta primers. Libraries were prepared by immunoSEQ multiplex PCR; TCRdb keeps only in-frame clonotypes and omits some of them. The table has 120,000 or so clones, 81% seen once. The TCR sequence derives from a man aged 18-30 years in good health and CMV-seropositive. The sequencing input was PBMCs.

CDR3: CASSPLGGPGVPQHF. CDR3 nucleotides: TGTGCCAGCAGTCCGTTGGGGGGTCCTGGAGTTCCCCAGCATTTT. This sequence joins TRBV7-2 and TRBJ1-5; D perhaps matches TRBD1 (5 bases). Germline CDR1 SGHTA, CDR2 FQGNSA. The CDR3 spans 15 residues. Trimming took off 6 bases at V and 10 bases at J, with 22 bases between the two ends. Looking up the rest from reference TRBV7-2 and TRBJ1-5 gives the full variable domain: GAGVSQSPSNKVTEKGKDVELRCDPISGHTALYWYRQSLGQGLEFLIYFQGNSAPDKSGLPSDRFSAERTGGSVSTLTIQRTQQEDSAVYLCASSPLGGPGVPQHFGDGTRLSIL.